This entry features one TCR beta chain sequence. Its specificity is not known. This record belongs to a study of cytomegalovirus exposure and HLA in healthy donors. Study results and limitations: A prior analysis recorded that most TCR beta V segments were productive about 90% or about 30% of the time. In a later analysis, the majority of CMV-associated beta chains seemingly showed HLA restriction.

Primers: 60 Vbeta forward and 13 Jbeta reverse. The repertoire was sequenced with immunoSEQ multiplex PCR; TCRdb's copy has only in-frame clones and lacks some. The table includes more than 150,000 clones, 81% detected once. Germline V gene sequence: CDR1 LNHDA, CDR2 SQIVND (reference sequence). The CDR3 loop spans 20 amino acids. The ends were cut back, 2 bases at V and 0 bases at J, with 26 bases in the middle. The J gene is TRBJ2-7, the V gene TRBV19, with D possibly being TRBD1 (5 bases). This receptor was obtained from a woman aged 25 to 39 in good health and CMV-seronegative. Specimen: PBMCs. The CDR3 nucleotides read TGTGCCAGTAGTATACGGGCCCTCGGGCAGGGCCCTACCTTCTCCTACGAGCAGTACTTC. Its translation is CASSIRALGQGPTFSYEQYF. Filled out from reference TRBV19 and TRBJ2-7, the complete variable domain reads DGGITQSPKYLFRKEGQNVTLSCEQNLNHDAMYWYRQDPGQGLRLIYYSQIVNDFQKGDIAEGYSVSREKKESFPLTVTSAQKNPTAFYLCASSIRALGQGPTFSYEQYFGPGTRLTVT.